Listed here is a single T cell receptor beta chain. Its antigen is as yet unknown. TRB was amplified by touch-down multiplex PCR, primer pools A and B combined. TCRdb re-called the multiplex PCR reads, yielding one record per CDR3 amino acid sequence without DNA. This table holds some 8,000 distinct CDR3 sequences. TRB was amplified from around 0.25 ug of peripheral blood genomic DNA per sample. The sample is drawn from a study of T cell clusters in autoimmune cytopenias. In the study overall: The median distinct TRB clonotype count was around 2,400 per sample, from a median roughly 52,000 reads.

Study-wide points: The T cell clusters were defined only in silico, without experimental functional validation.

Germline assignment: CDR1 MNHEY and CDR2 SVGEGT. This CDR3 spans 14 amino acids. This clonotype was obtained from a human donor with an autoimmune cytopenia or autoimmune hepatitis (not recorded which). Sequenced material: peripheral blood. The chain is built from TRBV6-2 or TRBV6-3 and TRBJ2-3; the D gene TCRdb calls, TRBD2, cannot be checked with no DNA. This CDR3 is CASRRAQVLDTQYF.